A selection of T cell receptor beta chains follows, all from one sample in a study of cytomegalovirus exposure and HLA in healthy donors. Libraries were prepared by immunoSEQ multiplex PCR; TCRdb keeps only in-frame clonotypes and omits some of them. Of 150,000 or so clones listed, around 80% are singletons. Sequencing used PBMCs. The receptors stem from a male donor in good health and CMV-seropositive. CDR3s include the opening cysteine and the closing phenylalanine or tryptophan. D genes are given only for firm matches. Size is stated for part of the rows, as once, few or many counts, or as a class when the clone is expanded.

TRBJ2-1	TRBD2	TRBV6-4	.	CASSAPGLAEYNEQFF	TGTGCCAGCAGTGCCCCGGGACTAGCGGAATACAATGAGCAGTTCTTC
TRBJ2-1	TRBD2	TRBV10-3	few	CAIRGTSDYNEQFF	TGTGCCATCAGGGGGACTAGCGACTACAATGAGCAGTTCTTC
TRBJ1-1	.	TRBV5-1	.	CASRAGSGSMNTEAFF	TGCGCCAGCAGGGCGGGTAGCGGGTCCATGAACACTGAAGCTTTCTTT
TRBJ1-2	.	TRBV6-1	.	CASSRESGYTF	TGTGCCAGTTCAAGAGAGTCCGGCTACACCTTC
TRBJ2-2	TRBD2	TRBV10-3	.	CAISPGGNLGTGELFF	TGTGCCATCAGCCCCGGGGGGAATTTGGGGACCGGGGAGCTGTTTTTT
TRBJ1-4	TRBD1	TRBV19	.	CASSTQRQGGGFEKLFF	TGTGCCAGTAGCACTCAGCGACAGGGGGGCGGGTTTGAAAAACTGTTTTTT
TRBJ2-5	TRBD1	TRBV11-1	few	CASSSEQGKETQYF	TGTGCCAGCAGCTCGGAACAGGGGAAAGAGACCCAGTACTTC
TRBJ2-7	.	TRBV5-4	.	CASSLGTVAQYF	TGTGCCAGCAGCTTGGGTACAGTTGCGCAGTACTTC
TRBJ1-2	TRBD1	TRBV7-2	.	CASSPWDRPTFSTF	TGTGCCAGCAGCCCCTGGGACAGGCCCACCTTCTCAACCTTC
TRBJ1-2	.	TRBV5-6	.	CASSLGAGRVKAYGYTF	TGTGCCAGCAGCTTGGGGGCAGGGAGGGTAAAGGCCTATGGCTACACCTTC
TRBJ2-1	.	TRBV25-1	.	CASSEWGDNEQFF	TGTGCCAGCAGTGAATGGGGGGACAATGAGCAGTTCTTC
TRBJ2-1	TRBD1	TRBV9	.	CASSVDTGGNEQFF	TGTGCCAGCAGCGTGGATACAGGGGGCAATGAGCAGTTCTTC
TRBJ2-1	TRBD1	TRBV4-1	.	CASSQEGQGPRGNEQFF	TGCGCCAGCAGCCAAGAGGGACAGGGGCCGAGGGGGAATGAGCAGTTCTTC
TRBJ2-7	.	TRBV21-1	few	CASTTDIKASSYEQYF	TGTGCCAGCACCACAGACATTAAGGCCAGCTCCTACGAGCAGTACTTC